This is a list of T cell receptor beta chains from one sample in a study of T cell repertoires in cytomegalovirus infection. TCRdb recomputed calls from the reads with MiXCR, one row per CDR3 protein. Of about 450,000 distinct CDR3 sequences detected, about a third appear once; the ten largest clones hold roughly 15%. Material for sequencing was PBMCs. These receptors all come from a human donor in good health (CMV status not recorded). Some clones in this sample may be carry-over from other donors' samples. Both conserved end residues are part of each CDR3. The order of the fields is D gene, clone size, V gene, J gene, CDR3 protein, CDR3 DNA. A D gene is named only where the DNA matches it firmly. Size tells how often a clone was seen (once, few, many) or the class of an expanded clone, and some rows leave it out.

TRBD2	few	TRBV6-1	TRBJ2-5	CASSAASGGETQYF	TGTGCCAGCAGTGCTGCTAGCGGAGGAGAGACCCAGTACTTC
TRBD2	many	TRBV28	TRBJ2-5	CASSSSLAGGQQETQYF	TGTGCCAGCAGTTCCTCTCTAGCGGGGGGCCAACAAGAGACCCAGTACTTC
.	.	TRBV6-6	TRBJ2-5	CASSYRTPQETQYF	TGTGCCAGCAGTTATCGGACCCCACAAGAGACCCAGTACTTC
.	many	TRBV19	TRBJ1-2	CASSIAQPGPTYGYTF	TGTGCCAGTAGTATAGCCCAGCCAGGGCCCACCTATGGCTACACCTTC
TRBD2	few	TRBV14	TRBJ2-7	CASSSGVGDYYEQYF	TGTGCCAGCAGCAGCGGGGTCGGCGACTACTACGAGCAGTACTTC
.	few	TRBV11-2	TRBJ2-2	CASSSAGATGELFF	TGTGCCAGCAGCTCTGCAGGGGCGACCGGGGAGCTGTTTTTT
.	.	TRBV14	TRBJ2-7	CASSRIGSYEQYF	TGTGCCAGCAGCCGTATAGGGAGCTACGAGCAGTACTTC
.	many	TRBV4-1	TRBJ1-1	CASSWDMVTEAFF	TGCGCCAGCAGCTGGGACATGGTCACTGAAGCTTTCTTT
.	few	TRBV3-1	TRBJ2-7	CASSQEVIRDFSYEQYF	TGTGCCAGCAGCCAAGAAGTCATCAGGGACTTCTCCTACGAGCAGTACTTC
.	many	TRBV7-6	TRBJ2-7	CASSSTTFGFYEQYF	TGTGCCAGCAGCTCCACGACATTCGGGTTCTACGAGCAGTACTTC
TRBD1	.	TRBV15	TRBJ1-4	CATSASGTGRGKLFF	TGTGCCACCAGCGCATCCGGGACAGGTCGAGGAAAACTGTTTTTT
.	few	TRBV5-6	TRBJ1-1	CASSLVAGKNTEAFF	TGTGCCAGCAGCTTGGTAGCAGGGAAGAACACTGAAGCTTTCTTT
.	.	TRBV7-2	TRBJ2-7	CASSLQGPGEQYF	TGTGCCAGCAGCTTACAGGGCCCCGGCGAGCAGTACTTC
TRBD2	many	TRBV7-2	TRBJ2-7	CASSSSGGNIYEQYF	TGTGCCAGCAGCTCTAGCGGGGGGAACATTTACGAGCAGTACTTC
.	.	TRBV28	TRBJ1-2	CASSLSHYGYTF	TGTGCCAGCAGTTTAAGCCACTATGGCTACACCTTC
.	few	TRBV4-3	TRBJ2-7	CASSQDRDIYEQYF	TGCGCCAGCAGCCAAGACCGGGACATCTACGAGCAGTACTTC
.	few	TRBV2	TRBJ1-5	CASSETGPNQPQHF	TGTGCCAGCAGTGAAACGGGTCCGAATCAGCCCCAGCATTTT
.	.	TRBV15	TRBJ2-1	CATSRAGSHNEQFF	TGTGCCACCAGCCGGGCGGGCAGTCACAATGAGCAGTTCTTC
TRBD1	.	TRBV5-1	TRBJ2-1	CASSLAAGTGYNEQFF	TGCGCCAGCAGCTTGGCCGCGGGGACAGGCTACAATGAGCAGTTCTTC
TRBD1	.	TRBV28	TRBJ2-1	CASSFRQGVYNEQFF	TGTGCCAGCAGTTTCCGACAGGGGGTTTACAATGAGCAGTTCTTC
.	.	TRBV7-9	TRBJ1-2	CASSLGDQTGNYGYTF	TGTGCCAGCAGCCTCGGTGATCAAACGGGAAACTATGGCTACACCTTC
.	.	TRBV11-1	TRBJ2-7	CASSQTRGLAYEQYF	TGTGCCAGCAGCCAGACGCGGGGACTTGCCTACGAGCAGTACTTC
.	once	TRBV7-4	TRBJ2-2	CASSLRHSTQDTGELFF	TGTGCCAGCAGCTTAAGACACTCGACACAGGACACCGGGGAGCTGTTTTTT
.	.	TRBV3-1	TRBJ1-2	CASSQMSVGAGNYGYTF	TGTGCCAGCAGCCAAATGTCGGTAGGGGCTGGGAACTATGGCTACACCTTC
TRBD1	.	TRBV6-5	TRBJ2-5	CASRNRGGGETQYF	TGTGCCAGCAGAAACAGGGGTGGAGGAGAGACCCAGTACTTC
TRBD2	many	TRBV7-9	TRBJ2-1	CASSFQRGAYNEQFF	TGTGCCAGCAGCTTCCAGCGGGGGGCCTACAATGAGCAGTTCTTC
.	many	TRBV6-1	TRBJ1-5	CASRKQLGSNQPQHF	TGTGCCAGCAGAAAACAACTTGGGAGCAATCAGCCCCAGCATTTT
TRBD2	few	TRBV11-1	TRBJ2-3	CASSRPSGAADTQYF	TGTGCCAGCAGCCGTCCTAGCGGGGCCGCAGATACGCAGTATTTT
.	few	TRBV4-1	TRBJ1-6	CASSQASQKLWNSPLHF	TGCGCCAGCAGCCAAGCTTCGCAGAAATTGTGGAATTCACCCCTCCACTTT